This is a list of T cell receptor beta chains from one sample in a study of T cell responses to AZD1222 COVID-19 vaccine. Clones were sequenced by immunoSEQ multiplex PCR, and TCRdb holds only the in-frame ones, with some missing. In the table there are tens of thousands of clones, 83% of which are singletons. This material consisted of peripheral blood, taken on day 0 of AZD1222 vaccination. All receptors come from an adult in good health. Each CDR3 is given with its conserved first and last residue. Fields, in order: J gene, D gene, V gene, clone size, CDR3 protein, CDR3 DNA. The D gene is left open where the match is weak. Clone size appears in some rows only: once, few, many, or a class for an expanded clone.

j_gene: TRBJ2-7
d_gene: TRBD1
v_gene: TRBV11-2
abundance: .
CDR3aa: CASSSYGTVSYEQYF
CDR3nt: TGTGCCAGCAGCTCCTACGGGACAGTGAGCTACGAGCAGTACTTC

j_gene: TRBJ2-3
d_gene: TRBD1
v_gene: TRBV7-3
abundance: .
CDR3aa: CASSSPVDRAEDTQYF
CDR3nt: TGTGCCAGCAGCTCCCCCGTAGACAGGGCCGAAGATACGCAGTATTTT

j_gene: TRBJ2-7
d_gene: TRBD2
v_gene: TRBV28
abundance: once
CDR3aa: CASSSAGGGLYEQYF
CDR3nt: TGTGCCAGCAGTTCCGCGGGAGGGGGACTCTACGAGCAGTACTTC

j_gene: TRBJ2-1
d_gene: TRBD2
v_gene: TRBV4-1
abundance: .
CDR3aa: CASSSLRLAGDYNEQFF
CDR3nt: TGCGCCAGCAGCTCCTTGCGGCTAGCGGGAGATTACAATGAGCAGTTCTTC

j_gene: TRBJ1-5
d_gene: .
v_gene: TRBV28
abundance: .
CDR3aa: CASSPGGVGGQPQHF
CDR3nt: TGTGCCAGCAGCCCCGGGGGGGTGGGCGGTCAGCCCCAGCATTTT

j_gene: TRBJ2-2
d_gene: .
v_gene: TRBV30
abundance: .
CDR3aa: CAWSVRGSGELFF
CDR3nt: TGTGCCTGGAGTGTAAGGGGATCCGGGGAGCTGTTTTTT

j_gene: TRBJ2-1
d_gene: .
v_gene: TRBV11-3
abundance: .
CDR3aa: CASSLDGSVSEQFF
CDR3nt: TGTGCCAGCAGCTTAGACGGGTCTGTTTCCGAGCAGTTCTTC

j_gene: TRBJ2-3
d_gene: TRBD1
v_gene: TRBV7-2
abundance: .
CDR3aa: CASSLGGTGGRTDTQYF
CDR3nt: TGTGCCAGCAGCTTAGGAGGGACAGGGGGCCGCACAGATACGCAGTATTTT

j_gene: TRBJ2-3
d_gene: .
v_gene: TRBV6-5
abundance: .
CDR3aa: CASSYAGGTDTQYF
CDR3nt: TGTGCCAGCAGTTACGCCGGGGGCACAGATACGCAGTATTTT

j_gene: TRBJ2-1
d_gene: .
v_gene: TRBV7-8
abundance: .
CDR3aa: CASIGVVGPNEQFF
CDR3nt: TGTGCCAGCATAGGCGTTGTTGGGCCAAATGAGCAGTTCTTC

j_gene: TRBJ2-1
d_gene: .
v_gene: TRBV20-1
abundance: .
CDR3aa: CSASSSPNEQFF
CDR3nt: TGCAGTGCTAGTTCCAGCCCCAATGAGCAGTTCTTC

j_gene: TRBJ2-7
d_gene: .
v_gene: TRBV3-1/TRBV3-2
abundance: .
CDR3aa: CASSLGVGHEQYF
CDR3nt: TGTGCCAGCAGCCTCGGAGTCGGGCACGAGCAGTACTTC

j_gene: TRBJ2-7
d_gene: TRBD1
v_gene: TRBV28
abundance: .
CDR3aa: CASSPGTVYEQYF
CDR3nt: TGTGCCAGCAGTCCCGGGACAGTTTACGAGCAGTACTTC

j_gene: TRBJ2-3
d_gene: .
v_gene: TRBV19
abundance: .
CDR3aa: CASSGRGTDTQYF
CDR3nt: TGTGCCAGTAGTGGGCGGGGCACAGATACGCAGTATTTT

j_gene: TRBJ2-6
d_gene: .
v_gene: TRBV19
abundance: .
CDR3aa: CASSARAPGANVLTF
CDR3nt: TGTGCCAGTAGTGCCCGGGCCCCTGGGGCCAACGTCCTGACTTTC

j_gene: TRBJ2-7
d_gene: TRBD1
v_gene: TRBV27
abundance: .
CDR3aa: CASTPGQGTGEQYF
CDR3nt: TGTGCCAGCACCCCGGGACAGGGTACGGGCGAGCAGTACTTC

j_gene: TRBJ2-1
d_gene: TRBD2
v_gene: TRBV5-6
abundance: .
CDR3aa: CASSLGLAGYNEQFF
CDR3nt: TGTGCCAGCAGCCTGGGACTAGCGGGGTACAATGAGCAGTTCTTC